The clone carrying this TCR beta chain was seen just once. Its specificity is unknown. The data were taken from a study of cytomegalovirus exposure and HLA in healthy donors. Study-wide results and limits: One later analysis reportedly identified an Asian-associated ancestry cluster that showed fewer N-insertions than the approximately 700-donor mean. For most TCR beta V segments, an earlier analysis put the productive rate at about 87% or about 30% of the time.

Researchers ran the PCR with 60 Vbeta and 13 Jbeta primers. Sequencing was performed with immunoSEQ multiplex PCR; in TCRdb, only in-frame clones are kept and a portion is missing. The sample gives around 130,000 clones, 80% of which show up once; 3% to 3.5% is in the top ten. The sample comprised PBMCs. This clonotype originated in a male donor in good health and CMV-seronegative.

The CDR3 bases are TGTGCCTGGAGTGGGACAGCCTATAGCTCCTACGAGCAGTACTTC. It encodes CAWSGTAYSSYEQYF. The gene calls are TRBV30 and TRBJ2-7; the D gene is possibly TRBD1 (6 bases). Germline V gene data show CDR1 as GTSNPN and CDR2 as SVGIG (reference sequence). V lost 1 base, J lost 0 bases, and 13 bases lay in between. This CDR3 spans 15 amino acids.